The T cell receptor beta chain under discussion was sequenced for a study of Tregs in tolerant kidney transplant recipients. Study context: Mixed chimerism was transient after nonmyeloablative marrow transplants from related graft donors. The study's findings and limits: In tolerant patients, donor-specific Tregs outgrew total Tregs, suggesting antigen-driven expansion.

As to this clone: What it binds is unknown. The CDR3 goes on 3 residues after the read ends, and that part is filled in from the germline J gene.

Thawed PBMCs were FACS-sorted into unstimulated CD4+CD25+CD127- regulatory T cells, CD4+CD25- non-regulatory cells, CD4 and CD8 cells. This CDR3 comprises 16 residues. V shed 5 bases and J shed 5 bases, with 19 bases lying between them. Germline CDR1 is MDHEN and CDR2 is SYDVKM. The table came from immunoSEQ multiplex PCR; TCRdb's copy has only in-frame clones and leaves some out. Its table lists roughly 48,000 clones. This clonotype originated in a human donor who received a combined kidney and bone marrow transplant. This rearrangement joins TRBV28 to TRBJ2-1; D is tentatively TRBD1 or TRBD2 (7 bases each). Sample: CD4+ T cells from blood, taken before the transplant. The CDR3 spells CASSDVQGRVDNEQFF. Incomplete CDR3 DNA: TGTGCCAGCAGTGATGTACAGGGGAGGGTCGACAATGAG.